The 2 T cell receptor beta chains below were found in one sample sequenced in a study of T cell clonality in common variable immunodeficiency. Study-level points and caveats: In common variable immunodeficiency, TCR beta chains reportedly carried fewer deletions and N-nucleotide insertions.

The protocol was immunoSEQ multiplex PCR, while the TCRdb copy is restricted to in-frame clones and leaves out a portion. There are about 42,000 clones in the sample, none observed a single time. The antigens of these receptors remain unknown. Sequenced material: peripheral blood mononuclear cells. The origin of the receptors is a human donor with common variable immunodeficiency.

A note on this clone: The read comes to an end 3 residues before the CDR3 does, leaving the germline J gene to fill in the end. The genes are TRBV30 and TRBJ1-6; D is possibly TRBD1 (6 bases). Per germline, CDR1 GTSNPN and CDR2 SVGIG (reference sequence). Trimming pared 2 bases from V and 8 bases from J, leaving 16 bases between. The CDR3 is 15 amino acids. CDR3 residues: CAWSTGQLEHSPLHF. CDR3 DNA, as far as it was read: TGTGCCTGGAGTACCGGACAGTTGGAACATTCACCC.

A remark on this clone: The sequenced fragment ends 3 residues before the CDR3 boundary, so the rest is inferred from the germline J gene. This chain joins TRBV6-2 or TRBV6-3 and TRBJ2-7; the match to TRBD1 covers 10 bases. The trim removed 2 bases at V and 6 bases at J, leaving 4 bases unmatched. The CDR3 runs 14 residues. Germline V gene lookup returns CDR1 MNHEY and CDR2 SVGEGT. This chain's CDR3 is CASSYVGQGTEQYF. Partial CDR3 DNA: TGTGCCAGCAGTTACGTGGGACAGGGGACCGAG.